This T cell receptor beta chain was captured in a study of cytomegalovirus exposure and HLA in healthy donors. Regarding this clone: The target antigen is unknown. The junction departs from the called germline gene at one end, perhaps through a read error.

Whole-study results and caveats: A later analysis linked a missense DCLRE1C variant to TCR beta V- and J-gene trimming. A prior analysis recorded that most TCR beta V segments were productive about 87% or about 30% of the time. The authors listed 180 or so TCR beta chains as cytomegalovirus-associated.

Primers included in the PCR were 60 Vbeta and 13 Jbeta primers. This table comes from immunoSEQ multiplex PCR, and its TCRdb copy is limited to in-frame clones, with some not included. The sample consists of about 180,000 clones, around 77% of them appearing once. The germline V gene encodes CDR1 MNHNS and CDR2 SASEGT. CDR3 length: 15 amino acids. The V call is TRBV6-1, the J call TRBJ1-2, with TRBD1 matching over 9 bases. The TCR sequence derives from a man in his 60s in good health and CMV-seronegative. The specimen was PBMCs. Here the CDR3 reads CASTDRTGEHYGYPF. Written as DNA, the CDR3 is TGTGCCAGCACCGACCGGACAGGGGAGCACTATGGCTACCCCTTC.